This TCR beta chain stems from a study of identical twins. Unique molecular identifiers were present on the cDNA, and a universal primer site came from template switching. From the 5' RACE reads, TCRdb called clonotypes with MiXCR, one entry per CDR3 protein. The sample records 750,000 to 950,000 distinct CDR3 sequences, roughly an eighth being singletons. V lost 6 bases, J lost 0 bases, and 13 bases stayed unmatched. CDR1 and CDR2 (germline): MNHNS, SASEGT. The CDR3 covers 19 residues. General study points: Conclusions rested on cross-sectional statistics rather than following the same donors.

For this clonotype: No antigen is known for it.

This sample was also put to use in a study of yellow fever vaccine responses in identical twins. This second study notes: Reportedly, the response of twins' T cells to the vaccine seemed partly convergent, partly personalized.

Sequencing was carried out using PBMCs. The TCR sequence derives from a woman between 18 and 30 years old in good health. The rearrangement links TRBV6-1 to TRBJ2-5; the match to TRBD2 covers 13 bases. This CDR3 is CASRRRNPGLAGNQETQYF. DNA for the CDR3: TGTGCCAGCAGACGACGTAACCCGGGACTAGCGGGGAACCAAGAGACCCAGTACTTC.